The T cell receptor beta chain under discussion was sequenced for a study of shared clonotypes between healthy human individuals. Trimming shortened V by 6 bases and J by 4 bases, and 15 bases separated the two germline ends. Germline values: CDR1 SNHLY, CDR2 FYNNEI. There are 15 residues in the CDR3. Repertoires were generated with immunoSEQ multiplex PCR, while TCRdb's copy carries only in-frame clones and drops some. This table has some 2,500,000 clones, 80% to 95% appearing once. Regarding this clone: Its antigen is currently unknown.

Study-wide results and limits: Naive CD4 clonotypes overlapped across a few donors at roughly 5.1%.

The sample was naive CD4+ T cells from PBMCs. The subset here: CD45RA+ positively selected. V usage is TRBV2 and J usage is TRBJ2-2; either TRBD1 or TRBD2 may fit D (5 bases each). This TCR was recovered from a man between 18 and 29 years old in good health. Some clones in this sample may be carry-over from other donors' samples. Here the CDR3 DNA reads TGTGCCAGCAGGACCGGGACCCCGGGCACCGGGGAGCTGTTTTTT. Its translation is CASRTGTPGTGELFF.